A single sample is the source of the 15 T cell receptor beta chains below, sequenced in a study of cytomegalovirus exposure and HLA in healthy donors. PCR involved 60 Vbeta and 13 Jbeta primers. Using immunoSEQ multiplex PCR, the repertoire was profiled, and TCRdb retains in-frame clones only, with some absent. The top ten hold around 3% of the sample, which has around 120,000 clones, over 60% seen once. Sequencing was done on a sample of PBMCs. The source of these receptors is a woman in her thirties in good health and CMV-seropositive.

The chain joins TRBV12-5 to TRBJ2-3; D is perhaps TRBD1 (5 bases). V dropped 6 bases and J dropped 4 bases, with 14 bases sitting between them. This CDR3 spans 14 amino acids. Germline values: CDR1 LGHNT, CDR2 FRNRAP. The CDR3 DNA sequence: TGTGCTAGTGGCCCCGGACAATTTGCAGATACGCAGTATTTT. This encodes CASGPGQFADTQYF.

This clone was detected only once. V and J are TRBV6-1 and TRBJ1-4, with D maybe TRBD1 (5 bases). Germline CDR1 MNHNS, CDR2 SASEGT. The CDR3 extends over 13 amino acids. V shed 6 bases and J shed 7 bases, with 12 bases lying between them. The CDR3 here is CASSPVGGEKLFF. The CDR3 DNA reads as TGTGCCAGCAGCCCCGTGGGGGGTGAAAAACTGTTTTTT.

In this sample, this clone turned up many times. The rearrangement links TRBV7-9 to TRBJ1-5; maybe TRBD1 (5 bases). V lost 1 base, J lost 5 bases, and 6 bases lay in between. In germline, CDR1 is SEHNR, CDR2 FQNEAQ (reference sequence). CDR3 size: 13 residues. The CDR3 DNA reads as TGTGCCAGCAGCTTAGAGGGGCATCAGCCCCAGCATTTT. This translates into CASSLEGHQPQHF. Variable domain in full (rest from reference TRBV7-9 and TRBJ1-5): DTGVSQNPRHKITKRGQNVTFRCDPISEHNRLYWYRQTLGQGPEFLTYFQNEAQLEKSRLLSDRFSAERPKGSFSTLEIQRTEQGDSAMYLCASSLEGHQPQHFGDGTRLSIL.

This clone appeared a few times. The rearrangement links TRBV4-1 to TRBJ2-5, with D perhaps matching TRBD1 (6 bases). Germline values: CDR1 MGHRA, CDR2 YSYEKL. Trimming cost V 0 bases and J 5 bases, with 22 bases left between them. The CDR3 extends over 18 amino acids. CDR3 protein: CASSQDPGSRTARETQYF. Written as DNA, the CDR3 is TGCGCCAGCAGCCAAGATCCGGGCTCGCGGACAGCGCGGGAGACCCAGTACTTC.

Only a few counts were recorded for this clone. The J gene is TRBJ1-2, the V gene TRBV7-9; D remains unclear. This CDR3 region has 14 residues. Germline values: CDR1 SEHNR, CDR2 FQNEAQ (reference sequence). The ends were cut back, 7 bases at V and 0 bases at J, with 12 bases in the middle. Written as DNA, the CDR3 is TGTGCCAGCACCAAACCAGGAACTAACTATGGCTACACCTTC. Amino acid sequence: CASTKPGTNYGYTF.

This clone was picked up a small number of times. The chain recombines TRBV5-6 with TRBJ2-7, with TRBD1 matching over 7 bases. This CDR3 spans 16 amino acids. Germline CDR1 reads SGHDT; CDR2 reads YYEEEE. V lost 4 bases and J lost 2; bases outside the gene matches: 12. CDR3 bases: TGTGCCAGCAGCCTGACCATCGGGACAGTAACCTACGAGCAGTACTTC. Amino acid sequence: CASSLTIGTVTYEQYF.

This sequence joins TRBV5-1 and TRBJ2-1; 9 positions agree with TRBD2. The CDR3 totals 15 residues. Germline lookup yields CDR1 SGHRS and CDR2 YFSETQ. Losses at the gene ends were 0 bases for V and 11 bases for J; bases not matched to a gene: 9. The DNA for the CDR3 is TGCGCCAGCAGCTTGGATAGCGGGGGCCTGGGGAAGCAGTTCTTC. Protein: CASSLDSGGLGKQFF. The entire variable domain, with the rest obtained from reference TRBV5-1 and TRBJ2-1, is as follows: KAGVTQTPRYLIKTRGQQVTLSCSPISGHRSVSWYQQTPGQGLQFLFEYFSETQRNKGNFPGRFSGRQFSNSRSEMNVSTLELGDSALYLCASSLDSGGLGKQFFGPGTRLTVL.

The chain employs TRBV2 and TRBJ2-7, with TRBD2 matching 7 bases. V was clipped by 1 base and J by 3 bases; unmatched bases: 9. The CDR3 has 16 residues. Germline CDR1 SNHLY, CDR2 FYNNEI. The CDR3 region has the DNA TGTGCCAGCAGTGAAGGGGATACGGGGGGAAACTACGAGCAGTACTTC. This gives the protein CASSEGDTGGNYEQYF.

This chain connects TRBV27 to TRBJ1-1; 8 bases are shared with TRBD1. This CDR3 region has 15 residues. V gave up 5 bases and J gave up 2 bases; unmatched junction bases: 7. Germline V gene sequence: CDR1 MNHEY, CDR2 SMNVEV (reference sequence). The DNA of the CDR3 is TGTGCCAGCAGTGACGATGGACAGGGAAACACTGAAGCTTTCTTT. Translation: CASSDDGQGNTEAFF.

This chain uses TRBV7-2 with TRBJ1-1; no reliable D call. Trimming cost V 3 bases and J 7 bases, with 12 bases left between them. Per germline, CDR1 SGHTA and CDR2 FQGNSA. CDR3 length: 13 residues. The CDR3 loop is CASSFSPTREAFF. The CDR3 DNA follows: TGTGCCAGCAGCTTTTCACCGACACGTGAAGCTTTCTTT.

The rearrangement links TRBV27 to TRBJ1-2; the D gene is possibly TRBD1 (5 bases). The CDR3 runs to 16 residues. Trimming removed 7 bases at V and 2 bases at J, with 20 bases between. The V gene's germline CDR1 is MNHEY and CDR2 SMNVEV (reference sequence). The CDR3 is CASTPSLAGQNYGYTF. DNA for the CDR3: TGTGCCAGCACCCCCTCCCTGGCAGGACAAAACTATGGCTACACCTTC.

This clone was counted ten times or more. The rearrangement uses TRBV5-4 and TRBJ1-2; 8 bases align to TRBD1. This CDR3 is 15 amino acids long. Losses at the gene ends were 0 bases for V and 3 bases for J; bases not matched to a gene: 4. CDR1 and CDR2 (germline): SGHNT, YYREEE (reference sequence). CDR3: CASSLAAGGDYGYTF. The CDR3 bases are TGTGCCAGCAGCTTGGCGGCAGGGGGCGACTATGGCTACACCTTC. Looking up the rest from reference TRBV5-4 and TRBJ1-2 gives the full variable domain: ETGVTQSPTHLIKTRGQQVTLRCSSQSGHNTVSWYQQALGQGPQFIFQYYREEENGRGNFPPRFSGLQFPNYSSELNVNALELDDSALYLCASSLAAGGDYGYTFGSGTRLTVV.

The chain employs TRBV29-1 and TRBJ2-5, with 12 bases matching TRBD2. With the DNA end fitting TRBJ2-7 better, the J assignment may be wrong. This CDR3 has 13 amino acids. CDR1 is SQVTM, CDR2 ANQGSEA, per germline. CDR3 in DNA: TGCAGCGTGCTAGCGGGGGGGCCGGACGAGCAGTACTTC. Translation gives CSVLAGGPDEQYF.

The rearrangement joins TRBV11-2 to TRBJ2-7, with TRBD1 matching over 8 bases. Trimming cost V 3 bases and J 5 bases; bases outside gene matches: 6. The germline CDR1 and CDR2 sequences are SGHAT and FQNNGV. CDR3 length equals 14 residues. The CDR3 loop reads CASSFPRGRNEQYF. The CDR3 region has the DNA TGTGCCAGCAGCTTCCCCAGGGGGCGTAACGAGCAGTACTTC.

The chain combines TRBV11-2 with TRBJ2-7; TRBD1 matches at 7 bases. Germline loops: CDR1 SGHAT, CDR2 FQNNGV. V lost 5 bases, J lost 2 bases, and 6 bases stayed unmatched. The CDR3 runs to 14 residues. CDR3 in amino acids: CASSKTGTPYEQYF. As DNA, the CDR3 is TGTGCCAGCAGCAAGACAGGGACCCCCTACGAGCAGTACTTC.